This T cell receptor beta chain was obtained from a study of T cell responses to AZD1222 COVID-19 vaccine. Study as a whole: Second-dose recipients at about 4 or about 12 weeks were treated as one pooled group.

Study-level points and caveats: Unmutated variant regions are reportedly the target of nearly half of TCRs that are spike-specific. It should be noted that donors were predominantly white British and more often female, and clonal diversity was possibly underestimated. The repertoires were collected only after the peak T cell response.

With respect to this clone: Its antigen is as yet unknown.

Method: immunoSEQ multiplex PCR; TCRdb's copy keeps in-frame clones and lacks some. The sample holds 150,000 to 200,000 clones, about 85% seen once. The CDR3 consists of 14 residues. The germline gives CDR1 MNHEY, CDR2 SVGAGI. Trimming shortened V by 2 bases and J by 1 base, and 8 bases separated the two germline ends. This material consisted of peripheral blood, taken on day 0 of AZD1222 vaccination. This chain links TRBV6-5 with TRBJ1-1; D is ambiguous. This sequence was found in an adult in good health. CDR3 sequence reads: CASSYAGKNTEAFF. The CDR3 DNA sequence: TGTGCCAGCAGTTACGCGGGGAAGAACACTGAAGCTTTCTTT.